The entry below gives a single T cell receptor beta chain sequence along with its context. Its antigen remains unidentified. The J segment lost 2 bases and the V segment lost 6 bases, leaving 16 bases of the junction unmatched. The CDR3 consists of 18 residues. Looked up from germline, CDR1 is MDHEN and CDR2 is SYDVKM. This entry belongs to a study of T cell responses to AZD1222 COVID-19 vaccine. Some clones are missing from TCRdb's copy, which holds only in-frame ones; the method was immunoSEQ multiplex PCR. Of around 99,000 clones in the sample, 70% to 90% were seen once. Points from the study as a whole: Females outnumbered males among donors, who were mostly white British; clonal diversity was possibly underestimated.

The sequence derives from an adult in good health. V usage is TRBV28 and J usage is TRBJ1-1, with 9 bases identical to TRBD1. Sample: peripheral blood, taken on day 0 of AZD1222 vaccination. The CDR3 nucleotides are TGTGCCAGCAGCTACAGGGGGCGCGCAGACATTGACAACACTGAAGCTTTCTTT. Translated: CASSYRGRADIDNTEAFF. The whole variable domain, filled in from reference TRBV28 and TRBJ1-1, reads DVKVTQSSRYLVKRTGEKVFLECVQDMDHENMFWYRQDPGLGLRLIYFSYDVKMKEKGDIPEGYSVSREKKERFSLILESASTNQTSMYLCASSYRGRADIDNTEAFFGQGTRLTVV.